This T cell receptor (beta chain) was recorded in a study of blood T cell repertoires in COVID-19. The assay was immunoSEQ multiplex PCR, and TCRdb's table has in-frame clones only and misses some. The sample lists about 350,000 clones, almost 90% occurring once. V dropped 6 bases and J dropped 5; count of bases not matched to a gene: 9. The germline CDR1 and CDR2 sequences are MDHEN and SYDVKM. This CDR3 region has 15 residues. Cohort assignment relied on participant-reported clinical history. Exposed volunteers were people who met a COVID-19 case within 2 weeks before study entry. What was sequenced was PBMCs or T cells enriched from blood (not recorded which). The V call is TRBV28, the J call TRBJ1-5, with 8 bases identical to TRBD1. The clonotype was recovered from a woman under 40 who had been exposed to COVID-19. CDR3 region: CASSDRDRSHQPQHF. CDR3 nucleotides: TGTGCCAGCAGCGACCGGGACAGGTCACATCAGCCCCAGCATTTT.